These 20 T cell receptor beta chains were sequenced from one sample in a study of glioma-infiltrating T cells. Amplification of TCR alpha and beta CDR3 regions from RNA used iRepertoire nested multiplex PCR. MiXCR, run by TCRdb on the multiplex PCR reads, gives a single entry per CDR3 protein. Of about 110,000 distinct CDR3 sequences listed, under 30% are singletons. The sequenced sample consisted of glioma tissue, nonneoplastic brain tissue, or PBMCs (not recorded which). Receptor source: a human donor with low-grade glioma or glioblastoma, undergoing nonglioma brain surgery, or in good health (not recorded which).

This chain uses TRBV19 with TRBJ2-1, with 12 bases matching TRBD1. This CDR3 is 16 amino acids long. The germline gives CDR1 LNHDA, CDR2 SQIVND (reference sequence). The J segment lost 2 bases and the V segment lost 5 bases, leaving 4 bases of the junction unmatched. CDR3 in amino acids: CASSPGTGGAYNEQFF. The CDR3 DNA follows: TGTGCCAGTAGTCCGGGGACAGGGGGCGCCTACAATGAGCAGTTCTTC.

The chain combines TRBV11-3 with TRBJ2-1; either TRBD1 or TRBD2 may fit D (5 bases each). V lost 6 bases and J 6 bases, leaving 12 bases between the germline ends. CDR1 and CDR2 (germline): SGHNT, YENEEA. This CDR3 comprises 13 residues. CDR3 sequence (DNA): TGTGCCAGCAGGATCTGGGGACGCAATGAGCAGTTCTTC. Translated: CASRIWGRNEQFF.

The chain employs TRBV6-1 and TRBJ2-7; D gene ambiguous. Germline loops: CDR1 MNHNS, CDR2 SASEGT. The CDR3 is 13 residues long. Trimming took 6 bases from V and 0 from J, leaving 9 bases between them. Here the CDR3 reads CASRSGDSYEQYF. CDR3 sequence (DNA): TGTGCCAGCAGATCTGGCGACTCCTACGAGCAGTACTTC.

This clonotype has a count of ten or more. The chain employs TRBV27 and TRBJ2-1; TRBD1 agrees at 11 bases. Losses at the gene ends were 5 bases for V and 8 bases for J; bases not matched to a gene: 11. Germline CDR1 reads MNHEY; CDR2 reads SMNVEV (reference sequence). The CDR3 is 16 residues long. The CDR3 DNA reads TGTGCCAGCAGTCCCATCGGACAGGGGGCAATAGATGAGCAGTTCTTC. Translating gives CASSPIGQGAIDEQFF.

Many counts were recorded for this clonotype. V is TRBV12-3 or TRBV12-4 and J is TRBJ1-2; tentative D call: TRBD1 (5 bases). The length of the CDR3 is 12 residues. Trimming removed 6 bases from V and 0 bases from J, with 5 bases in between. The CDR3 sequence: CASSRANYGYTF. Written as DNA, the CDR3 is TGTGCCAGCAGCAGGGCTAACTATGGCTACACCTTC.

The chain joins TRBV20-1 to TRBJ2-7; tentatively, D is TRBD1 (5 bases). Trimming removed 7 bases from V and 7 bases from J, with 29 bases in between. The CDR3 runs to 16 residues. From germline, CDR1 is DFQATT and CDR2 SNEGSKA (reference sequence). For the CDR3, the DNA is TGCAGTGTAAAAGGGGCTTCGGTCTTCTCCTACAATGAGCAGTACTTC. Encoded protein: CSVKGASVFSYNEQYF.

In this sample, this clonotype turned up many times. The V gene is TRBV27, the J gene TRBJ2-7; D is unclear. V gave up 3 bases and J gave up 2 bases, with 8 bases separating them. The CDR3 has 13 residues. CDR1 and CDR2 from the germline V gene are MNHEY and SMNVEV (reference sequence). CDR3 in DNA: TGTGCCAGCAGTTTGCACAGTACCTACGAGCAGTACTTC. Translation gives CASSLHSTYEQYF.

This clonotype showed up many times. This chain uses TRBV4-1 with TRBJ2-7; D possibly matches TRBD1 or TRBD2 (5 bases each). The CDR3 sequence is 16 residues long. Germline loops: CDR1 MGHRA, CDR2 YSYEKL. The ends were cut back, 0 bases at V and 0 bases at J, with 12 bases in the middle. CDR3 in DNA: TGCGCCAGCAGCCAAGAATGGGACGGAAGCTCCTACGAGCAGTACTTC. Encoded protein: CASSQEWDGSSYEQYF.

The sample holds many counts of this clonotype. The rearrangement joins TRBV4-3 to TRBJ2-1, with 7 bases fitting TRBD2. The junction had 8 bases not matched to a gene; V was cut back by 1 base and J by 2 bases. Germline loops: CDR1 LGHNA, CDR2 YSLEER. The CDR3 runs 17 residues. The CDR3 DNA follows: TGCGCCAGCAGCCAAGGAGATTTGGCGGGAGCCTACAATGAGCAGTTCTTC. Amino acids: CASSQGDLAGAYNEQFF.

Comment on this clonotype: Germline is not matched at one junction end, which may reflect a read error. The V and J genes are TRBV20-1 and TRBJ1-1; D gene unclear. Germline V gives CDR1 DFQATT, CDR2 SNEGSKA (reference sequence). This CDR3 region has 16 residues. The CDR3 DNA follows: TGCACTGCTAGAGATGTTACAACAGCCGTGAACACTGAAGCTTTCTTT. Amino acid sequence: CTARDVTTAVNTEAFF.

This clonotype was picked up many times. The gene calls are TRBV28 and TRBJ1-2; 9 bases match TRBD1. The CDR3 is made up of 14 amino acids. The J segment lost 4 bases and the V segment lost 5 bases, leaving 5 bases of the junction unmatched. CDR1 is MDHEN, CDR2 SYDVKM, per germline. This CDR3 reads CASSTGGAGYGYTF. The CDR3 DNA follows: TGTGCCAGCAGTACAGGGGGCGCGGGCTATGGCTACACCTTC.

The table lists this clonotype with many counts. The chain employs TRBV7-9 and TRBJ2-7; 8 nucleotides match TRBD1. The germline V gene has CDR1 SEHNR and CDR2 FQNEAQ (reference sequence). This CDR3 has 13 residues. With 3 bases clipped from V and 5 bases from J, the junction kept 3 bases outside the gene matches. CDR3 sequence (DNA): TGTGCCAGCAGCTTCGGACAGGGCCACGAGCAGTACTTC. Encoded protein: CASSFGQGHEQYF.

V gene TRBV29-1 combines with J gene TRBJ2-1; D is uncertain. With 4 bases removed from V and 0 bases from J, the gap between germline ends came to 10 bases. The CDR3 is 14 amino acids. Germline V gene lookup returns CDR1 SQVTM and CDR2 ANQGSEA. CDR3 loop: CSVGSYPSYNEQFF. CDR3 sequence (DNA): TGCAGCGTTGGATCCTACCCCTCCTACAATGAGCAGTTCTTC.

A remark on this clonotype: A clone one base away is much larger, so this may be a read error. The gene calls are TRBV12-5 and TRBJ1-4; a weak D match, TRBD1 (5 bases). The CDR3 loop spans 14 amino acids. V was cut by 4 bases and J by 8 bases, with 14 bases left in between. Germline V gene data show CDR1 as LGHNT and CDR2 as FRNRAP. CDR3 in DNA: TGTGCTAGTGGTTCTGACAGCCTCGGCGAAAAACTGTTTTTT. Residues: CASGSDSLGEKLFF.

In this sample, this clonotype turned up many times. This chain links TRBV9 with TRBJ1-1, with unresolved D. Looked up from germline, CDR1 is SGDLS and CDR2 is YYNGEE. V dropped 1 base and J dropped 0 bases, with 10 bases sitting between them. The length of the CDR3 is 15 residues. DNA of the CDR3: TGTGCCAGCAGCGTACAGGCCAACCTGAACACTGAAGCTTTCTTT. Translated, it gives CASSVQANLNTEAFF.

V and J are TRBV20-1 and TRBJ2-3; D uncertain. The V gene's germline CDR1 is DFQATT and CDR2 SNEGSKA (reference sequence). V lost 4 bases and J lost 0, with 5 bases in between. The CDR3 is made up of 12 amino acids. CDR3 DNA: TGCAGTGCTACCGGTAGCACAGATACGCAGTATTTT. This encodes CSATGSTDTQYF.

This clonotype was picked up many times. CDR3 bases: TGCGCCAGCAGCCAAACCGGGACAGGGAATCAGCCCCAGCATTTT. It specifies CASSQTGTGNQPQHF. The chain links TRBV4-1 to TRBJ1-5; 9 nucleotides align to TRBD1. Germline CDR1 is MGHRA and CDR2 is YSYEKL. The CDR3 loop spans 15 amino acids. V was pared by 2 bases and J by 4 bases, with 3 bases of the junction left unmatched.

This clonotype was observed at least ten times. The chain uses TRBV15 and TRBJ2-3; D not resolved. CDR1 is LNHNV, CDR2 YYDKDF, per germline (reference sequence). Trimming stripped 3 bases from V and 4 bases from J, with 8 bases between. There are 13 residues in the CDR3. The CDR3 protein is CATSSRIADTQYF. CDR3 bases: TGTGCCACCAGCAGCCGGATCGCAGATACGCAGTATTTT. The full variable domain, rest sourced from reference TRBV15 and TRBJ2-3, is DAMVIQNPRYQVTQFGKPVTLSCSQTLNHNVMYWYQQKSSQAPKLLFHYYDKDFNNEADTPDNFQSRRPNTSFCFLDIRSPGLGDTAMYLCATSSRIADTQYFGPGTRLTVL.

This clonotype was counted ten times or more. The rearrangement links TRBV5-1 to TRBJ1-1, with D tentatively TRBD1 (5 bases). The CDR3 contains 14 residues. V lost 2 bases, J lost 1 base, and 9 bases lay in between. Germline-derived CDR1 and CDR2 are SGHRS and YFSETQ. CDR3 loop: CASSFQGENTEAFF. CDR3 nucleotides: TGCGCCAGCAGCTTTCAGGGAGAGAACACTGAAGCTTTCTTT.

This clonotype was recorded many times. The V and J genes are TRBV24-1 and TRBJ2-1, with D tentatively TRBD2 (6 bases). The V end was cut by 1 base, the J end by 0 bases, with 9 bases between. Per the germline V gene, CDR1 is KGHDR and CDR2 is SFDVKD. The CDR3 runs to 16 residues. Written as DNA, the CDR3 is TGTGCCACCAGTGATTTATACGGGAGCTCCTACAATGAGCAGTTCTTC. This gives the protein CATSDLYGSSYNEQFF.